A selection of T cell receptor beta chains follows, all from one sample in a study of early T cells in non-severe SARS-CoV-2 infection. TCRdb called the 5' RACE reads again in MiXCR, with one record for every CDR3 protein. The sample consists of under 85,000 distinct CDR3 sequences, over 9.5% of them appearing once. The material sequenced was whole blood, taken at baseline. These receptors originate from an adult who was a healthcare worker with PCR-confirmed SARS-CoV-2 infection or an uninfected control (not recorded which). CDR3s include the opening cysteine and the closing phenylalanine or tryptophan. A D gene is named only where the DNA matches it firmly. Clone size appears in some rows only: once, few, many, or a class for an expanded clone.

v_gene: TRBV4-1; j_gene: TRBJ2-1; abundance: .; d_gene: TRBD2; CDR3nt: TGCGCCAGCAGCCATCAGACTAGCGGGGGGGCCCCATACAATGAGCAGTTCTTC; CDR3aa: CASSHQTSGGAPYNEQFF
v_gene: TRBV7-3; j_gene: TRBJ2-3; abundance: few; d_gene: .; CDR3nt: TGTGCCAGCAGCTTACTGGGGTCAGGTGCGGGTACGCAGTATTTT; CDR3aa: CASSLLGSGAGTQYF
v_gene: TRBV5-1; j_gene: TRBJ2-2; abundance: .; d_gene: .; CDR3nt: TGCGCCAGCAGCTTGCTAGGGGGACGTACCGGGGAGCTGTTTTTT; CDR3aa: CASSLLGGRTGELFF
v_gene: TRBV10-3; j_gene: TRBJ1-2; abundance: .; d_gene: .; CDR3nt: TGTGCCATCAGTGAAGGCGGATATGGCTACACCTTC; CDR3aa: CAISEGGYGYTF
v_gene: TRBV20-1; j_gene: TRBJ2-3; abundance: few; d_gene: TRBD1; CDR3nt: TGCAGTGCTAGAGTCCTAGTGGCAGGGGGCGTCGATACGCAGTATTTT; CDR3aa: CSARVLVAGGVDTQYF
v_gene: TRBV4-3; j_gene: TRBJ2-4; abundance: .; d_gene: .; CDR3nt: TGCGCCAGCAGCCAGGTTGGAGCGGACATTCAGTACTTC; CDR3aa: CASSQVGADIQYF
v_gene: TRBV5-4; j_gene: TRBJ2-3; abundance: .; d_gene: TRBD2; CDR3nt: TGTGCCAGCAGCTTGGCCGGGACTACATCAGATACGCAGTATTTT; CDR3aa: CASSLAGTTSDTQYF
v_gene: TRBV12-3/TRBV12-4; j_gene: TRBJ2-3; abundance: few; d_gene: .; CDR3nt: TGTGCCAGCACCCCGGAGCCTCATTTGCAGTATTTT; CDR3aa: CASTPEPHLQYF
v_gene: TRBV11-2; j_gene: TRBJ2-1; abundance: .; d_gene: .; CDR3nt: TGTGCCAGCAGCTGGGACTTATACAATGAGCAGTTCTTC; CDR3aa: CASSWDLYNEQFF
v_gene: TRBV4-1; j_gene: TRBJ1-4; abundance: few; d_gene: .; CDR3nt: TGCGCCAGCAGCCAAGGGACCAATGAAAAACTGTTTTTT; CDR3aa: CASSQGTNEKLFF
v_gene: TRBV18; j_gene: TRBJ2-3; abundance: .; d_gene: .; CDR3nt: TGTGCCAGCTCACCACGTGCTGCAGATACGCAGTATTTT; CDR3aa: CASSPRAADTQYF
v_gene: TRBV15; j_gene: TRBJ2-7; abundance: .; d_gene: .; CDR3nt: TGTGCCACCAGCAGAGATCGGGCCCGGCGGGACGAGCAGTACTTC; CDR3aa: CATSRDRARRDEQYF
v_gene: TRBV5-1; j_gene: TRBJ2-1; abundance: few; d_gene: TRBD2; CDR3nt: TGCGCCAGCAGCTTGCGGACTAGCGGGCGAAAGCAGTTCTTC; CDR3aa: CASSLRTSGRKQFF
v_gene: TRBV15; j_gene: TRBJ2-5; abundance: few; d_gene: .; CDR3nt: TGTGCCACCAGCAGGGACCAAGAGACCCAGTACTTC; CDR3aa: CATSRDQETQYF